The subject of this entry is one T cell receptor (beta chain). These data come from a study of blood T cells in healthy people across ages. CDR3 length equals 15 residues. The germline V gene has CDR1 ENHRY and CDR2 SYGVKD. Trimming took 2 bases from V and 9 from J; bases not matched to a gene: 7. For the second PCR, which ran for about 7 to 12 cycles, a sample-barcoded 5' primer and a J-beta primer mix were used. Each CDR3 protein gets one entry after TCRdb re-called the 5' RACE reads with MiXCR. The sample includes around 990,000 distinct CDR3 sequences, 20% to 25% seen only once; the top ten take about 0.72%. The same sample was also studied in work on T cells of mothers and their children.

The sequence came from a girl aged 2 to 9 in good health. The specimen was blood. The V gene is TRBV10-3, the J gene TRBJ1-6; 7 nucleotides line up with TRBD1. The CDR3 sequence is CAISEARDSSSPLHF. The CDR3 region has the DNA TGTGCCATCAGTGAGGCCCGGGACAGTAGTTCACCCCTCCACTTT.